These 21 T cell receptor beta chains originate from one sample sequenced in a study of shared clonotypes between healthy human individuals. The method was immunoSEQ multiplex PCR; TCRdb's version includes in-frame clones alone and lacks a portion of them. This sample has 2,500,000 or so clones, with 85% to 95% found just once. The sample comprised naive CD4+ T cells sorted from blood. The subset here: CD45RA+ positively selected. These receptors came from a man younger than 35 in good health.

The rearrangement joins TRBV10-3 to TRBJ2-7; TRBD2 matches at 7 bases. The CDR3 sequence is 15 residues long. V dropped 0 bases and J dropped 7; count of bases not matched to a gene: 9. Germline V CDR1 and CDR2: ENHRY, SYGVKD. The CDR3 sequence: CAISESTGGVGEQYF. CDR3 coding DNA: TGTGCCATCAGTGAGTCAACGGGGGGAGTGGGTGAGCAGTACTTC.

The chain couples TRBV18 to TRBJ2-1, with TRBD1 as a possible D gene (5 bases). Trimming took 3 bases from V and 8 from J, leaving 11 bases between them. CDR3 length equals 13 residues. The V gene's germline CDR1 is KGHSH and CDR2 LQKENI. Here the CDR3 reads CASSPRTIHEQFF. The DNA of the CDR3 is TGTGCCAGCTCACCGCGGACAATCCATGAGCAGTTCTTC.

This clone appeared once. J is TRBJ2-6 and V is TRBV11-2; unclear D gene. Per the germline V gene, CDR1 is SGHAT and CDR2 is FQNNGV. V lost 4 bases and J 16 bases, leaving 20 bases between the germline ends. The CDR3 is made up of 14 amino acids. The CDR3 region has the DNA TGTGCCAGCAGCTCTGGGCCGAACCTAGGCACTCTGACTTTC. As protein: CASSSGPNLGTLTF.

This chain links TRBV7-9 with TRBJ1-6; D not resolved. This CDR3 region has 11 residues. Germline V gene sequence: CDR1 SEHNR, CDR2 FQNEAQ (reference sequence). Trimming took 4 bases from V and 18 from J, leaving 13 bases between them. In nucleotides, the CDR3 is TGTGCCAGCAGCTCCGACGGCTTCCCCCACTTT. Amino acid sequence: CASSSDGFPHF.

The rearrangement uses TRBV5-5 and TRBJ1-1, with D uncertain. V lost 3 bases, J lost 6 bases, and 12 bases lay in between. The CDR3 extends over 13 amino acids. CDR1 and CDR2 (germline): SGHKS, YYEKEE (reference sequence). For the CDR3, the DNA is TGTGCCAGCAGCTGGGCGTATAACGCTGAAGCTTTCTTT. It specifies CASSWAYNAEAFF. The whole variable domain, remainder taken from reference TRBV5-5 and TRBJ1-1, is DAGVTQSPTHLIKTRGQQVTLRCSPISGHKSVSWYQQVLGQGPQFIFQYYEKEERGRGNFPDRFSARQFPNYSSELNVNALLLGDSALYLCASSWAYNAEAFFGQGTRLTVV.

V is TRBV5-5 and J is TRBJ1-3; D gene unclear. CDR1 and CDR2 from the germline V gene are SGHKS and YYEKEE (reference sequence). V shed 4 bases and J shed 4 bases, with 18 bases lying between them. The length of the CDR3 is 16 residues. CDR3 amino acids: CASSGGLGVRGNTIYF. CDR3 coding DNA: TGTGCCAGCAGCGGTGGACTGGGCGTGAGGGGAAACACCATATATTTT.

CDR3 in DNA: TGCGCCAGCAGACGCGACATTTCACCGGGTTCCTCATCCCAGGCCGCGCAGTACTTC. Its protein is CASRRDISPGSSSQAAQYF. The chain uses TRBV4-1 and TRBJ2-7; D call uncertain. The germline CDR1 and CDR2 sequences are MGHRA and YSYEKL. This CDR3 is built from 19 residues. V lost 6 bases, J lost 9 bases, and 36 bases lay in between.

This chain joins TRBV7-2 and TRBJ1-4; D unclear. From germline, CDR1 is SGHTA and CDR2 FQGNSA. This CDR3 contains 17 residues. Trimming shortened V by 1 base and J by 2 bases, and 14 bases separated the two germline ends. The CDR3 loop reads CASSLVLKGGTNEKLFF. DNA of the CDR3: TGTGCCAGCAGCTTAGTTCTGAAGGGCGGGACTAATGAAAAACTGTTTTTT.

This chain links TRBV6-1 with TRBJ1-1; 11 bases align to TRBD1. The CDR3 is 15 amino acids. V shed 7 bases, J shed 5 bases, and the junction held 9 bases outside the gene matches. Germline loops: CDR1 MNHNS, CDR2 SASEGT. Written as DNA, the CDR3 is TGTGCCAGCACCCGGGACAGGGGGAGAGGGACTGAAGCTTTCTTT. As protein: CASTRDRGRGTEAFF.

This clone occurred once. This CDR3 is also generated by other DNA sequences in the sample. V usage is TRBV20-1 and J usage is TRBJ2-7; tentatively, D is TRBD2 (5 bases). V lost 3 bases and J lost 5, with 8 bases in between. This CDR3 has 11 amino acids. Germline-derived CDR1 and CDR2 are DFQATT and SNEGSKA (reference sequence). This CDR3 reads CSASPGDEQYF. As DNA, the CDR3 is TGCAGTGCTAGCCCCGGGGACGAGCAGTACTTC.

The count of this clone is one. Other DNA sequences of this sample code for an identical CDR3. This sequence joins TRBV5-1 and TRBJ2-5; D tentatively fits TRBD1 or TRBD2 (5 bases each). Looked up from germline, CDR1 is SGHRS and CDR2 is YFSETQ. The length of the CDR3 is 13 residues. Trimming shortened V by 4 bases and J by 5 bases, and 12 bases separated the two germline ends. CDR3 bases: TGCGCCAGCAGCCTTGGGGCGGGCGAGACCCAGTACTTC. Translated, it gives CASSLGAGETQYF.

The V call is TRBV20-1, the J call TRBJ2-1; D gene unclear. Germline-derived CDR1 and CDR2 are DFQATT and SNEGSKA (reference sequence). V lost 3 bases and J lost 6, with 6 bases in between. The CDR3 is 11 residues long. The CDR3 DNA reads as TGCAGTGCTAGGAAGGCCAATGAGCAGTTCTTC. Amino acid sequence: CSARKANEQFF.

The chain uses TRBV25-1 and TRBJ2-3; D possibly matches TRBD1 or TRBD2 (5 bases each). The CDR3 totals 12 residues. Germline V lookup: CDR1 MGHDK, CDR2 SYGVNS. Trimming stripped 10 bases from V and 4 bases from J, with 12 bases between. CDR3 in amino acids: CATWDGADTQYF. CDR3 DNA: TGTGCCACCTGGGACGGAGCAGATACGCAGTATTTT.

This chain links TRBV21-1 with TRBJ2-5. TRBV21-1 is a known pseudogene. The CDR3 contains 16 residues. The CDR3 nucleotides read TGTGCCAGCAGCAAAGTAGGGGGGAAATATCAAGAGACCCAGTACTTC. It encodes CASSKVGGKYQETQYF.

The chain is built from TRBV28 and TRBJ2-3; tentatively, D is TRBD1 or TRBD2 (5 bases each). The CDR3 has 13 amino acids. Germline loops: CDR1 MDHEN, CDR2 SYDVKM. Trimming removed 8 bases at V and 7 bases at J, with 16 bases between. CDR3 sequence: CASSGPLIHTQYF. The CDR3 bases are TGTGCCAGCTCGGGGCCCCTAATCCATACGCAGTATTTT.

V gene TRBV7-2 combines with J gene TRBJ1-3; TRBD1 agrees at 9 bases. The junction had 1 base not matched to a gene; V was cut back by 2 bases and J by 8 bases. Germline V lookup: CDR1 SGHTA, CDR2 FQGNSA. The CDR3 has 13 amino acids. The CDR3 sequence is CASSLRDRDTIYF. The DNA of the CDR3 is TGTGCCAGCAGCTTAAGGGACAGGGACACCATATATTTT.

CDR3 residues: CATSRDNRGDSPLHF. The CDR3 nucleotides read TGTGCCACCAGCAGAGATAACAGGGGTGATTCACCCCTCCACTTT. The rearrangement links TRBV15 to TRBJ1-6; TRBD1 aligns across 7 bases. The germline V gene has CDR1 LNHNV and CDR2 YYDKDF (reference sequence). The CDR3 runs to 15 residues. Losses at the gene ends were 0 bases for V and 8 bases for J; bases not matched to a gene: 4.

The count of this clone is one. The chain couples TRBV7-2 to TRBJ2-1, with a weak D call TRBD1 (6 bases). Germline V gene data show CDR1 as SGHTA and CDR2 as FQGNSA. This CDR3 contains 15 residues. Deletions cut 8 bases from V and 0 bases from J, with 14 bases between. As DNA, the CDR3 is TGTGCCAGCTCCGGGACACCGAGCTCCTACAATGAGCAGTTCTTC. Its translation: CASSGTPSSYNEQFF.

V usage is TRBV5-1 and J usage is TRBJ1-3; 9 nucleotides align to TRBD1. Germline lookup yields CDR1 SGHRS and CDR2 YFSETQ. The V gene end was trimmed by 4 bases and the J gene end by 4 bases; junction bases not matched to a gene: 3. The CDR3 loop spans 14 amino acids. CDR3 amino acids: CASSVGQGGNTIYF. CDR3 nucleotide sequence: TGCGCCAGCAGCGTCGGACAGGGGGGAAACACCATATATTTT.

This clone was seen only once. The rearrangement uses TRBV7-9 and TRBJ2-1, with 12 bases that match TRBD2. CDR1 is SEHNR, CDR2 FQNEAQ, per germline (reference sequence). With 5 bases clipped from V and 2 bases from J, the junction kept 10 bases outside the gene matches. The CDR3 sequence is 18 residues long. The CDR3, as DNA: TGTGCCAGCAGCCCCCGGGGACTAGCGGGCTTTGCCTACAATGAGCAGTTCTTC. Its translation is CASSPRGLAGFAYNEQFF.

On this clone itself: Other nucleotide sequences from this sample produce the same CDR3. The chain uses TRBV6-6 and TRBJ1-5; D remains unclear. Germline V gives CDR1 MNHNY, CDR2 SVGAGI (reference sequence). The CDR3 contains 15 residues. V lost 0 bases and J lost 2, with 8 bases in between. The CDR3, as DNA: TGTGCCAGCAGTTACTCTACGGGTGGCAATCAGCCCCAGCATTTT. Translated: CASSYSTGGNQPQHF.